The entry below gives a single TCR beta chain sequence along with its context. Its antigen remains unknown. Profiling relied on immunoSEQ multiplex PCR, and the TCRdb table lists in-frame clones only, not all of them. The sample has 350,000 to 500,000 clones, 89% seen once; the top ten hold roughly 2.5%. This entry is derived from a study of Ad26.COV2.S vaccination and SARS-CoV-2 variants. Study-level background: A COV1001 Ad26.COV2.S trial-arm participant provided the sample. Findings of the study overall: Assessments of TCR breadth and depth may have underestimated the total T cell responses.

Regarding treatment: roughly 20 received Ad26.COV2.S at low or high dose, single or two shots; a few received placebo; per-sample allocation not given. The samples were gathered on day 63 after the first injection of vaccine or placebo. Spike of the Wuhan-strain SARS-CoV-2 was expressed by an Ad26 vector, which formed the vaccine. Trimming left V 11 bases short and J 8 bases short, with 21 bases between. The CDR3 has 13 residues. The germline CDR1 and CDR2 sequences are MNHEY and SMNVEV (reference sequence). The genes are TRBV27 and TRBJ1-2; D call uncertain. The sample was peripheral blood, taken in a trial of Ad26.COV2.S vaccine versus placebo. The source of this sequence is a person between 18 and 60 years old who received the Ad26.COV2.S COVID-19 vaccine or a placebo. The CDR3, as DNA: TGTGCCGTTTCAAGCAGGTTATCGGGGGGCTACACCTTC. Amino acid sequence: CAVSSRLSGGYTF.